These T cell receptor beta chains were read from a single sample in a study of T cell changes during pregnancy in multiple sclerosis. The data were produced by immunoSEQ multiplex PCR, yet TCRdb's version contains in-frame clones alone and is incomplete. The sample has approximately 100,000 clones, about 93% seen once. Sequenced here: peripheral blood, sampled in the first trimester of pregnancy. Receptor source: a female donor with multiple sclerosis, enrolled in a pregnancy study. Both conserved end residues are part of each CDR3. A D gene is named only where the DNA matches it firmly. A row's size may be missing; if present it is once, few, many or a size class.

>TRBD1|TRBV5-1|.|TRBJ2-7
TGCGCCAGCAGCTTGGCTACGGGGACAGGTACCTACGAGCAGTACTTC
CASSLATGTGTYEQYF
>.|TRBV7-9|.|TRBJ1-3
TGTGCCAGCAGCTTAGCACAGGTGCTTGGAAACACCATATATTTT
CASSLAQVLGNTIYF
>.|TRBV27|.|TRBJ1-1
TGTGCCAGCAGTTTTGGGGGCCTGAACACTGAAGCTTTCTTT
CASSFGGLNTEAFF
>.|TRBV7-8|.|TRBJ2-7
TGTGCCAGCAGCGTACTAGCCGACGAGCAGTACTTC
CASSVLADEQYF
>.|TRBV21-1|.|TRBJ2-3
TGTGCCAGCAGCAAAAGGACAGGGCTGAACACAGATACGCAGTATTTT
CASSKRTGLNTDTQYF
>.|TRBV30|.|TRBJ1-5
TGTGCCTGGCCACTGCGGGATCTAAATCAGCCCCAGCATTTT
CAWPLRDLNQPQHF
>TRBD1|TRBV7-8|.|TRBJ1-2
TGTGCCAGCAGCTTACAAAGGACAGGCTCCTATGGCTACACCTTC
CASSLQRTGSYGYTF
>.|TRBV20-1|.|TRBJ1-1
TGCAGTGCCAAGGGTGGGAGTTCTTTCTTT
CSAKGGSSFF
>.|TRBV6-6|.|TRBJ2-3
TGTGCCAGCAGTTACTTTGGGACTAGCACAGATACGCAGTATTTT
CASSYFGTSTDTQYF
>TRBD1|TRBV11-3|.|TRBJ2-7
TGTGCCAGCAGCCAGGGACAGGCCTACGAGCAGTACTTC
CASSQGQAYEQYF
>TRBD1|TRBV11-1|.|TRBJ2-4
TGTGCCAGCAGCCAGGGGGAACTACTAGCCAAAAACATTCAGTACTTC
CASSQGELLAKNIQYF
>TRBD1|TRBV6-6|.|TRBJ1-5
TGTGCCAGCGACCGGGACAGCCGCCAGCCCCAGCATTTT
CASDRDSRQPQHF
>.|TRBV5-6|.|TRBJ1-2
TGTGCCAGCAGCTTGCTCAGTGTCAGTAACTATGGCTACACCTTC
CASSLLSVSNYGYTF
>.|TRBV27|.|TRBJ1-1
TGTGCCAGCAGTCCAGTAATAGGGGCTGAAGCTTTCTTT
CASSPVIGAEAFF
>.|TRBV29-1|.|TRBJ2-1
TGCAGCGTCCCAGAAGGGAGCCGGGAGCAGTTCTTC
CSVPEGSREQFF
>TRBD2|TRBV15|.|TRBJ2-1
TGTGCCACCAGCAGAGACGGGGGGAACAATGAGCAGTTCTTC
CATSRDGGNNEQFF
>.|TRBV9|few|TRBJ1-1
TGTGCCAGCAGCGTCGACAGGAACACTGAAGCTTTCTTT
CASSVDRNTEAFF
>.|TRBV14|.|TRBJ1-1
TGTGCCAGCAGCCAAGATTGGGCAGGGGAGAACACTGAAGCTTTCTTT
CASSQDWAGENTEAFF
>TRBD1|TRBV2|.|TRBJ1-5
TGTGCCAGCAGAACCGGGACAGGGGGGAGTCAGCCCCAGCATTTT
CASRTGTGGSQPQHF
>.|TRBV6-6|.|TRBJ2-7
TGTGCCAGCAGTTACGAGGAGGGCTCCTACGAGCAGTACTTC
CASSYEEGSYEQYF
>.|TRBV30|.|TRBJ1-2
TGTGCCTACCTTAAAATGACAGGTTTGGGCGGAAACGGCTACACCTTC
CAYLKMTGLGGNGYTF
>TRBD2|TRBV7-9|.|TRBJ2-1
TGTGCCAGCAGCTTGCTCCAGACTAGCGGGGGCAATGAGCAGTTCTTC
CASSLLQTSGGNEQFF
>TRBD1|TRBV2|.|TRBJ1-2
TGTGCCAGCAGTTCGACAGGGTCCACTACTAACTATGGCTACACCTTC
CASSSTGSTTNYGYTF
>TRBD1|TRBV9|.|TRBJ2-5
TGTGCCAGCAGCGTACATAAGGGGACAGGTAGTATAGGAGAGACCCAGTACTTC
CASSVHKGTGSIGETQYF
>.|TRBV2|.|TRBJ1-5
TGTGCCAGCGGTATACAGGGTCCGAATCAGCCCCAGCATTTT
CASGIQGPNQPQHF
>.|TRBV19|.|TRBJ2-2
TGTGCCAGTAGTATCTCCGGGGAGCTGTTTTTT
CASSISGELFF
>TRBD1|TRBV6-1|.|TRBJ2-7
TGTGCCATAGCACCGGACAGGAAAGGCGAGCAGTACTTC
CAIAPDRKGEQYF
>.|TRBV19|.|TRBJ1-5
TGTGCCAGTAGTATAAGAGATTACAATCAGCCCCAGCATTTT
CASSIRDYNQPQHF
>.|TRBV27|.|TRBJ2-7
TGTGCCAGCAAACAGACAGGTCCCTACGAGCAGTACTTC
CASKQTGPYEQYF
>.|TRBV5-1|.|TRBJ1-1
TGCGCCAGCAGCTTGGTGGGAGGGAACACTGAAGCTTTCTTT
CASSLVGGNTEAFF
>.|TRBV28|.|TRBJ1-4
TGTGCCAGCAGTTTCGGAGGAGAGAATGAAAAACTGTTTTTT
CASSFGGENEKLFF
>TRBD1|TRBV2|.|TRBJ1-4
TGTGCCAGCAGTAGACAGGGGGGGAATGAAAAACTGTTTTTT
CASSRQGGNEKLFF
>.|TRBV7-2|.|TRBJ1-2
TGTGCCAGCAGCTTACCCAGAGGGCCCGTGGGGTTTAACTATGGCTACACCTTC
CASSLPRGPVGFNYGYTF
>.|TRBV6-1|once|TRBJ1-1
TGTGCCAGCAGGGGCTTTGAAGCTTTCTTT
CASRGFEAFF
>TRBD1|TRBV2|.|TRBJ2-7
TGTGCCAGCAGCCGGGACAGCATCGAGCAGTACTTC
CASSRDSIEQYF
>TRBD1|TRBV27|.|TRBJ1-1
TGTGCCAGCGTAGGTCACAGGGGTATCACTGAAGCTTTCTTT
CASVGHRGITEAFF
>.|TRBV10-1|.|TRBJ2-1
TGCGCCAGCAGTGGGTCTTCCCGGTATGAGCAGTTCTTC
CASSGSSRYEQFF
>.|TRBV27|.|TRBJ1-2
TGTGCCAGCAGACGCCAAGGACAGAACTATGGCTACACCTTC
CASRRQGQNYGYTF
>TRBD2|TRBV6-6|.|TRBJ2-1
TGTGCCAGCAGTAAAGCGGGGAATGAGCAGTTCTTC
CASSKAGNEQFF
>TRBD1|TRBV18|.|TRBJ2-5
TGTGCCAGCTCACCACTGGGACAGACCCAAGAGACCCAGTACTTC
CASSPLGQTQETQYF
>.|TRBV2|.|TRBJ2-5
TGTGCCAGCAGTGAACTCCCGGGGGAGACCCAGTACTTC
CASSELPGETQYF
>.|TRBV5-1|.|TRBJ2-5
TGCGCCAGCAGCTTGGGGAATCCCACGGGGGTGGAGACCCAGTACTTC
CASSLGNPTGVETQYF
>.|TRBV27|once|TRBJ1-1
TGTGCCAGCAGGCCACCACCCCTAACAGGGACGGAAGCTTTCTTT
CASRPPPLTGTEAFF
>.|TRBV7-3|.|TRBJ2-6
TGTGCCAGCAGCTTACTCGGCTCTGGGGCCAACGTCCTGACTTTC
CASSLLGSGANVLTF
>.|TRBV5-6|.|TRBJ1-4
TGTGCCAGCAGCTCAAAAGGGCAAAGGGGGGAAAAACTGTTTTTT
CASSSKGQRGEKLFF